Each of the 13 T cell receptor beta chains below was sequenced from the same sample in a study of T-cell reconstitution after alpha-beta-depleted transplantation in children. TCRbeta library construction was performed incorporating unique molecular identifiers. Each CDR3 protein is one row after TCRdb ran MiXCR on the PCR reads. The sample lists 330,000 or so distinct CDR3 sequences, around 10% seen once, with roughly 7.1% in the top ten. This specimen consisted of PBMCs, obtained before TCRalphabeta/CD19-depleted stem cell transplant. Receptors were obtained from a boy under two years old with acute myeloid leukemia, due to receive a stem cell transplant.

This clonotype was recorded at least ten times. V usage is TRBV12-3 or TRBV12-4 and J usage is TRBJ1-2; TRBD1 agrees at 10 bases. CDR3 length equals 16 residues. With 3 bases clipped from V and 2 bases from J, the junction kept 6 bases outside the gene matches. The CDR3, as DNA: TGTGCCAGCAGTTTCGGGACAGGGGTTCGAAACTATGGCTACACCTTC. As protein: CASSFGTGVRNYGYTF.

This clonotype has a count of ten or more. The CDR3 is CASSGRDHGMNTEAFF. DNA of the CDR3: TGCGCCAGCAGCGGACGGGACCATGGCATGAACACTGAAGCTTTCTTT. J is TRBJ1-1 and V is TRBV5-1, with TRBD1 as a possible D gene (5 bases). Germline V gives CDR1 SGHRS, CDR2 YFSETQ. The germline V and J ends were trimmed by 4 bases and 0 bases, with 16 bases remaining between them. This CDR3 has 16 residues.

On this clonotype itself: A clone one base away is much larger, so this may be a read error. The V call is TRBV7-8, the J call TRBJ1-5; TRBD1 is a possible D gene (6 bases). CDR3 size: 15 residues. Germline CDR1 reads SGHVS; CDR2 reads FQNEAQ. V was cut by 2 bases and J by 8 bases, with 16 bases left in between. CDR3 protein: CASSLRRQGGKPQHF. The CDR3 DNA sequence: TGTGCCAGCAGCTTACGCAGGCAAGGGGGAAAGCCCCAGCATTTT.

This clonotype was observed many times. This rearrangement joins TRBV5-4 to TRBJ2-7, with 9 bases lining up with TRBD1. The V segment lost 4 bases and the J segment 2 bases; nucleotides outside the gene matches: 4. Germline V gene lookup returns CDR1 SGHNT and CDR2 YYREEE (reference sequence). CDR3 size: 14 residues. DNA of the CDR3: TGTGCCAGCAGCCACGGGACAGGGACCTACGAGCAGTACTTC. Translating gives CASSHGTGTYEQYF.

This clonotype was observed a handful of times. CDR3 residues: CASSPGLAGIQYF. The CDR3 region has the DNA TGTGCCAGCAGCCCCGGACTAGCGGGAATTCAGTACTTC. The chain has TRBV14 and TRBJ2-4; TRBD2 matches 12 bases. V lost 4 bases, J lost 10 bases, and 2 bases stayed unmatched. Germline V gene sequence: CDR1 SGHDN, CDR2 FVKESK. CDR3 length: 13 amino acids. The entire variable domain, with the rest obtained from reference TRBV14 and TRBJ2-4, is as follows: EAGVTQFPSHSVIEKGQTVTLRCDPISGHDNLYWYRRVMGKEIKFLLHFVKESKQDESGMPNNRFLAERTGGTYSTLKVQPAELEDSGVYFCASSPGLAGIQYFGAGTRLSVL.

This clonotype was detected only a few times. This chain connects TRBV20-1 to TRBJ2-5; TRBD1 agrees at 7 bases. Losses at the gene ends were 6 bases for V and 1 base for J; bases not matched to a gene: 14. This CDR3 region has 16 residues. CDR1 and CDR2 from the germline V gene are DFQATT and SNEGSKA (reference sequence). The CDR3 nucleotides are TGCAGTGCCAAACAACAGGGGCGGACAGTCCAAGAGACCCAGTACTTC. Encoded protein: CSAKQQGRTVQETQYF.

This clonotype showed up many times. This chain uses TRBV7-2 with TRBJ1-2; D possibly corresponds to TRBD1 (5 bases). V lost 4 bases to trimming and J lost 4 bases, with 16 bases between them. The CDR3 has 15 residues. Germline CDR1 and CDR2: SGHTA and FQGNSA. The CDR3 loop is CASSWDGRRGYGYTF. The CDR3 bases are TGTGCCAGCAGCTGGGATGGGAGGAGGGGCTATGGCTACACCTTC.

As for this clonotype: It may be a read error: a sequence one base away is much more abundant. CDR3 region: CASSDSASQETRYF. The CDR3 DNA follows: TGCGCCAGCAGTGACTCGGCTTCCCAAGAGACCCGGTACTTC. The chain couples TRBV10-1 to TRBJ2-5, with unresolved D. There are 14 residues in the CDR3. Germline CDR1 and CDR2: WNHNN and SYGVQD (reference sequence).

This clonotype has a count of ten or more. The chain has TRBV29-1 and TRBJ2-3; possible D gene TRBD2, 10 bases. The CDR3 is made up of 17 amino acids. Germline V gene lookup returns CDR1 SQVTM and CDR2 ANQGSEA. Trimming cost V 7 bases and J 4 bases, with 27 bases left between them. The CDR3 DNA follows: TGCAGCGGGGACAGGGTGCTAGCGGGGGCTTTGTCAGATACGCAGTATTTT. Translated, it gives CSGDRVLAGALSDTQYF.

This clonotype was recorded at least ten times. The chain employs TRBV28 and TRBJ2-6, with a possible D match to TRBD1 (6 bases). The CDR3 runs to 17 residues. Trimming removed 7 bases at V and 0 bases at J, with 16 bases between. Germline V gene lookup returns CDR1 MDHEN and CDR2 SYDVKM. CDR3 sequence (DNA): TGTGCCAGCATCTCGACAGGACCCTACTCTGGGGCCAACGTCCTGACTTTC. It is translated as CASISTGPYSGANVLTF.

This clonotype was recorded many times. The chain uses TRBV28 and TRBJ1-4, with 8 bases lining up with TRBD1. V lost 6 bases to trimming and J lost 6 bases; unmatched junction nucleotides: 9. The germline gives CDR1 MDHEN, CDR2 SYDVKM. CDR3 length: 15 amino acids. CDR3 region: CASRVTGGSYEKLFF. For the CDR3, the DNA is TGTGCCAGCAGAGTTACAGGGGGGTCTTATGAAAAACTGTTTTTT.

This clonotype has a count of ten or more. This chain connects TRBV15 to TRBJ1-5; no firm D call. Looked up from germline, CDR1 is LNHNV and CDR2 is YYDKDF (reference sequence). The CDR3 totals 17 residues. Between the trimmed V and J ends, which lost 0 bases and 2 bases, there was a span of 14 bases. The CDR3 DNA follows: TGTGCCACCAGCAGAGAAGAAGTGGAAAACGGCAATCAGCCCCAGCATTTT. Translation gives CATSREEVENGNQPQHF.

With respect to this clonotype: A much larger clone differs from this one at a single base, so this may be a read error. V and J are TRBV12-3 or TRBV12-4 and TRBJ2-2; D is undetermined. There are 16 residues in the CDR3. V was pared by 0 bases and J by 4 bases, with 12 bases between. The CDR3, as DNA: TGTGCCAGCAGTTTAGCAGGATTTTCGATCACCGGGGAGCTGTTTTTT. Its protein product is CASSLAGFSITGELFF.